The 16 T cell receptor beta chains given below trace back to one sample, sequenced in a study of cytomegalovirus exposure and HLA in healthy donors. This PCR relied on a set of 60 Vbeta primers and 13 Jbeta primers. The table came from immunoSEQ multiplex PCR; TCRdb's copy has only in-frame clones and leaves some out. The sample yields roughly 160,000 clones, 80% seen once. Sequencing input: PBMCs. The source of these receptors is a male donor in good health and CMV-seronegative.

The chain combines TRBV29-1 with TRBJ1-2; TRBD1 is a possible D gene (5 bases). The V and J ends lost 4 bases and 0 bases respectively, with 12 bases between them. In germline, CDR1 is SQVTM, CDR2 ANQGSEA. The CDR3 covers 14 residues. CDR3 nucleotide sequence: TGCAGCGTTGCGACAGTCGTTACTAACTATGGCTACACCTTC. Translated, it gives CSVATVVTNYGYTF. Full variable domain (rest looked up from reference TRBV29-1 and TRBJ1-2): SAVISQKPSRDICQRGTSLTIQCQVDSQVTMMFWYRQQPGQSLTLIATANQGSEATYESGFVIDKFPISRPNLTFSTLTVSNMSPEDSSIYLCSVATVVTNYGYTFGSGTRLTVV.

V usage is TRBV6-6 and J usage is TRBJ1-5; 8 bases fit TRBD1. In germline, CDR1 is MNHNY, CDR2 SVGAGI (reference sequence). The V segment lost 2 bases and the J segment 6 bases; nucleotides outside the gene matches: 6. This CDR3 is built from 15 residues. The CDR3 sequence is CASSYGQGAGQPQHF. DNA for the CDR3: TGTGCCAGCAGTTACGGGCAGGGGGCAGGTCAGCCCCAGCATTTT.

This sequence joins TRBV7-6 and TRBJ1-1, with D unclear. The V and J ends lost 1 base and 2 bases respectively, with 11 bases between them. The CDR3 length is 15 residues. Germline CDR1 and CDR2: SGHVS and FNYEAQ. This CDR3 reads CASSLVVGFNTEAFF. CDR3 DNA sequence: TGTGCCAGCAGCTTAGTGGTGGGCTTCAACACTGAAGCTTTCTTT.

The rearrangement uses TRBV2 and TRBJ1-5, with TRBD1 matching 7 bases. The CDR3 consists of 15 residues. The germline gives CDR1 SNHLY, CDR2 FYNNEI. The V and J ends lost 6 bases and 0 bases, in that order; junction bases with no gene match: 5. The CDR3 is CASRHRDSSNQPQHF. The CDR3 DNA reads as TGTGCCAGCAGACACCGGGACAGTAGCAATCAGCCCCAGCATTTT.

CDR3 in amino acids: CATKGQGSYEQYF. Written as DNA, the CDR3 is TGTGCCACCAAAGGACAGGGCTCGTACGAGCAGTACTTC. This chain connects TRBV10-3 to TRBJ2-7, with 8 bases aligning to TRBD1. The V segment lost 10 bases and the J segment 4 bases; nucleotides outside the gene matches: 9. Germline V gene lookup returns CDR1 ENHRY and CDR2 SYGVKD. The CDR3 loop spans 13 amino acids.

The CDR3 DNA reads TGTGCCAGCACGGGACTAGCGGGGGTCCAAGAGACCCAGTACTTC. Its protein is CASTGLAGVQETQYF. The chain uses TRBV5-6 and TRBJ2-5; 14 bases match TRBD2. V lost 6 bases, J lost 1 base, and 2 bases stayed unmatched. Germline V lookup: CDR1 SGHDT, CDR2 YYEEEE. CDR3 length equals 15 residues.

The genes are TRBV5-6 and TRBJ2-1, with D perhaps matching TRBD2 (5 bases). The CDR3 covers 16 residues. CDR1 and CDR2 (germline): SGHDT, YYEEEE. The V end was cut by 3 bases, the J end by 4 bases, with 17 bases between. The CDR3 protein is CASSSLNKPGYNEQFF. The DNA for the CDR3 is TGTGCCAGCAGCTCCTTAAACAAACCGGGATACAATGAGCAGTTCTTC.

The chain links TRBV5-6 to TRBJ1-4, with D unclear. The V and J ends lost 0 bases and 8 bases respectively, with 8 bases between them. The CDR3 covers 13 residues. CDR1 is SGHDT, CDR2 YYEEEE, per germline. CDR3 in DNA: TGTGCCAGCAGCTTGGTGGCGGGGGAAAAACTGTTTTTT. Translating gives CASSLVAGEKLFF.

This chain links TRBV6-6 with TRBJ1-4; D is ambiguous. The CDR3 consists of 13 residues. V gave up 2 bases and J gave up 8 bases, with 9 bases separating them. Germline V gene lookup returns CDR1 MNHNY and CDR2 SVGAGI (reference sequence). Here the CDR3 reads CASSYAPGEKLFF. The CDR3, as DNA: TGTGCCAGCAGTTACGCCCCGGGGGAAAAACTGTTTTTT.

The V gene is TRBV5-1, the J gene TRBJ2-3, with 7 bases identical to TRBD1. Germline assignment: CDR1 SGHRS and CDR2 YFSETQ. This CDR3 has 16 amino acids. Trimming removed 4 bases from V and 0 bases from J; junction bases left unmatched: 8. The CDR3 loop reads CASSKGDRRSTDTQYF. DNA of the CDR3: TGCGCCAGCAGCAAAGGGGACAGACGCAGCACAGATACGCAGTATTTT.

This clone was counted a single time. The rearrangement joins TRBV10-3 to TRBJ2-7; 9 bases are shared with TRBD1. Germline V CDR1 and CDR2: ENHRY, SYGVKD. Trimming cost V 5 bases and J 3 bases; bases outside gene matches: 8. This CDR3 spans 15 amino acids. The CDR3 spells CAISQGTGRRYEQYF. DNA of the CDR3: TGTGCCATCAGTCAAGGGACAGGGAGACGCTACGAGCAGTACTTC.

The genes are TRBV5-4 and TRBJ2-3; TRBD1 matches at 11 bases. The CDR3 has 15 amino acids. Germline CDR1 is SGHNT and CDR2 is YYREEE (reference sequence). V trimming: 8 bases; J trimming: 3 bases; junction bases outside the gene matches: 8. CDR3 DNA sequence: TGTGCCAGTTCTCGGACAGGGGGCGGGACAGATACGCAGTATTTT. Translation: CASSRTGGGTDTQYF.

The chain is built from TRBV7-9 and TRBJ2-3; 7 bases map to TRBD1. Germline-derived CDR1 and CDR2 are SEHNR and FQNEAQ (reference sequence). This CDR3 has 15 residues. Trimming took 4 bases from V and 3 from J; bases not matched to a gene: 7. CDR3 coding DNA: TGTGCCAGCAGCTCACAGGGGATGGAGACAGATACGCAGTATTTT. It translates to CASSSQGMETDTQYF.

This clone was detected a few times. The V gene is TRBV15, the J gene TRBJ1-4, with D perhaps matching TRBD1 (6 bases). This CDR3 comprises 17 residues. The V end was cut by 3 bases, the J end by 4 bases, with 18 bases between. Germline V CDR1 and CDR2: LNHNV, YYDKDF (reference sequence). The chain's CDR3 is CATSSDVVGGYNEKLFF. In DNA, the CDR3 is TGTGCCACCAGCAGCGACGTCGTAGGGGGTTATAATGAAAAACTGTTTTTT.

This chain uses TRBV28 with TRBJ1-2; the match to TRBD1 covers 10 bases. Germline V gene data show CDR1 as MDHEN and CDR2 as SYDVKM. The CDR3 runs to 13 residues. V was pared by 8 bases and J by 8 bases, with 8 bases of the junction left unmatched. The CDR3 DNA reads as TGTGCCAGCTATTTAGTGACAGGGGGCGGCTACACCTTC. Residues: CASYLVTGGGYTF.

V is TRBV27 and J is TRBJ2-6, with D unresolved. CDR3 length: 14 residues. V was clipped by 7 bases and J by 4 bases, with 11 bases between them. The germline gives CDR1 MNHEY, CDR2 SMNVEV (reference sequence). The CDR3 bases are TGTGCCAGCACAGGTTGGTTGGGGGCCAACGTCCTGACTTTC. It codes for CASTGWLGANVLTF.